A selection of T cell receptor beta chains follows, all from one sample in a study of post-analysis software for immune sequencing data. TCRdb reanalysed the PCR reads using MiXCR and keeps one entry per CDR3 protein. The sample lists hundreds of thousands of distinct CDR3 sequences; around 40% were seen once. Sequenced material: blood. Receptors were obtained from a girl aged 5 to 17 with multiple sclerosis. Each CDR3 is given with its conserved first and last residue. D genes are given only for firm matches. Clone size is stated in some rows and not others, as once, few, many or a class when expanded.

v_call,clone_size,cdr3_length,j_call,d_call,cdr3_nt,cdr3_aa
TRBV29-1,few,15,TRBJ2-1,.,TGCAGCGCAACCTTCGGGGGTAACTCCTACAATGAGCAGTTCTTC,CSATFGGNSYNEQFF
TRBV6-2/TRBV6-3,.,13,TRBJ2-1,.,TGTGCCACCCAGGCGGCCCTCTACAATGAGCAGTTCTTC,CATQAALYNEQFF
TRBV25-1,.,15,TRBJ2-5,TRBD1,TGTGCCAGCAGTGAATTTAGGGGGCGCCAAGAGACCCAGTACTTC,CASSEFRGRQETQYF
TRBV4-1,few,17,TRBJ1-2,.,TGCGCCAGCAGCCAAGAAAGGCAGATCCGGCTTAACTATGGCTACACCTTC,CASSQERQIRLNYGYTF
TRBV20-1,.,14,TRBJ2-1,TRBD1,TGCAGTGCTGGAGGACAGGGTTGGGTCAATGAGCAGTTCTTC,CSAGGQGWVNEQFF
TRBV29-1,.,11,TRBJ2-5,.,TGCAGCGTCCTTGGGGGAGAGACCCAGTACTTC,CSVLGGETQYF
TRBV5-1,few,12,TRBJ2-7,.,TGCGCCAGCAGCCCCGAACCCGGCGAGCAGTACTTC,CASSPEPGEQYF
TRBV4-1,.,18,TRBJ1-2,.,TGCGCCAGCAGCCACCCTAGGGGGGGGAAAGGTCCGAAAGGAGGCTACACCTTC,CASSHPRGGKGPKGGYTF
TRBV2,.,13,TRBJ1-2,.,TGTGCCAGCAGTCTAGGTCACCGCTATGGCTACACCTTC,CASSLGHRYGYTF
TRBV20-1,.,11,TRBJ1-1,.,TGCAGTGCTAGAGGGCTCACTGAAGCTTTCTTT,CSARGLTEAFF
TRBV6-5,few,16,TRBJ2-1,TRBD1,TGTGCCAGCAGTCCACCCCGGGGACAGGGCAGGGGTGAGCAGTTCTTC,CASSPPRGQGRGEQFF
TRBV6-2/TRBV6-3,.,17,TRBJ2-7,TRBD2,TGTGCCAGCAGTTATCCGGGACTAGCGGGAGAGTTCTACGAGCAGTACTTC,CASSYPGLAGEFYEQYF
TRBV4-1,few,14,TRBJ2-3,.,TGCGCCAGCAGCCCTCAGCCTAGCGTAGATACGCAGTATTTT,CASSPQPSVDTQYF